The 15 T cell receptor beta chains listed next were all sequenced from one sample in a study of T cells in localized non-small cell lung cancer (dated by TCRdb to 2020 to 2021). Libraries were built with the immunoSEQ multiplex PCR assay. In TCRdb, the immuneACCESS table is reduced to in-frame sequences with V and J assigned. These tables do not hold every clone; where another copy was compared, an unresolved V gene accounts for under half, and the others remain unexplained. The sample contains under 70,000 clones, roughly 89% of them found a single time. The ten top clones hold less than 6% of the sample. Material: peripheral blood, obtained before any cancer treatment. The source of these receptors is a woman between 40 and 69 years old with stage I lung adenocarcinoma.

In its sample, this clone was seen once. The rearrangement uses TRBV6-5 and TRBJ1-2; a possible D gene is TRBD1 (5 bases). Trimming shortened V by 2 bases and J by 2 bases, and 6 bases separated the two germline ends. The CDR3 runs 13 residues. CDR1 and CDR2 (germline): MNHEY, SVGAGI. CDR3 region: CASSYGANYGYTF. DNA of the CDR3: TGTGCCAGCAGTTACGGGGCGAACTATGGCTACACCTTC.

The V and J genes are TRBV30 and TRBJ1-2; 8 bases fit TRBD1. The V segment lost 4 bases and the J segment 7 bases; nucleotides outside the gene matches: 8. Germline V gives CDR1 GTSNPN, CDR2 SVGIG (reference sequence). The CDR3 runs 13 residues. The CDR3 DNA sequence: TGTGCCTGGACCCGAGACAGGGGAGGTGGCTACACCTTC. This codes for CAWTRDRGGGYTF. The full variable domain, its missing parts supplied by reference TRBV30 and TRBJ1-2, is SQTIHQWPATLVQPVGSPLSLECTVEGTSNPNLYWYRQAAGRGLQLLFYSVGIGQISSEVPQNLSASRPQDRQFILSSKKLLLSDSGFYLCAWTRDRGGGYTFGSGTRLTVV.

The chain has TRBV29-1 and TRBJ2-3, with TRBD1 matching 7 bases. Germline lookup yields CDR1 SQVTM and CDR2 ANQGSEA. V dropped 6 bases and J dropped 4; count of bases not matched to a gene: 4. This CDR3 region has 12 residues. CDR3 nucleotides: TGCAGCGTCCGACAGGGTCCAGATACGCAGTATTTT. Amino acid sequence: CSVRQGPDTQYF.

This chain links TRBV6-1 with TRBJ2-1; D is unresolved. CDR3 length: 15 amino acids. V was clipped by 3 bases and J by 7 bases, with 16 bases between them. Germline loops: CDR1 MNHNS, CDR2 SASEGT. The CDR3 nucleotides read TGTGCCAGCAGTGAGGCACGATCCCCAAGGAATGAGCAGTTCTTC. It codes for CASSEARSPRNEQFF.

The chain has TRBV7-9 and TRBJ2-1, with TRBD1 as a possible D gene (6 bases). The germline V gene encodes CDR1 SEHNR and CDR2 FQNEAQ (reference sequence). V lost 4 bases and J lost 9, with 10 bases in between. This CDR3 is built from 12 residues. This CDR3 is CASSWGTSEQFF. In nucleotides, the CDR3 is TGTGCCAGCAGCTGGGGGACAAGTGAGCAGTTCTTC.

The V and J genes are TRBV27 and TRBJ2-1, with D possibly matching TRBD1 (5 bases). CDR1 is MNHEY and CDR2 is SMNVEV in the germline V gene (reference sequence). The CDR3 has 17 residues. The V gene lost 6 bases and the J gene lost 0 bases, with 18 bases spanning the gap. CDR3 nucleotides: TGTGCCAGCAGCGACAACAGGTTCACAAGCTCCTACAATGAGCAGTTCTTC. This gives the protein CASSDNRFTSSYNEQFF.

The V gene is TRBV5-6, the J gene TRBJ1-3; the D gene is possibly TRBD1 (5 bases). Trimming removed 1 base from V and 2 bases from J, with 7 bases in between. The CDR3 is 14 amino acids. CDR1 SGHDT and CDR2 YYEEEE come from the germline V gene. DNA for the CDR3: TGTGCCAGCAGCTTGCAGGGAACTGGAAACACCATATATTTT. As protein: CASSLQGTGNTIYF. The full variable domain, its missing parts supplied by reference TRBV5-6 and TRBJ1-3, is DAGVTQSPTHLIKTRGQQVTLRCSPKSGHDTVSWYQQALGQGPQFIFQYYEEEERQRGNFPDRFSGHQFPNYSSELNVNALLLGDSALYLCASSLQGTGNTIYFGEGSWLTVV.

This clone appeared once. The chain is built from TRBV5-6 and TRBJ2-3; D might be TRBD2 (6 bases). CDR1 is SGHDT, CDR2 YYEEEE, per germline. CDR3 length: 16 residues. Trimming took 0 bases from V and 0 from J, leaving 11 bases between them. The CDR3, as DNA: TGTGCCAGCAGCTTGGTCTTGGGGGGTAGCACAGATACGCAGTATTTT. Protein sequence: CASSLVLGGSTDTQYF.

The V call is TRBV2, the J call TRBJ2-7; the D gene is possibly TRBD1 (6 bases). Germline V lookup: CDR1 SNHLY, CDR2 FYNNEI. The CDR3 contains 14 residues. The V and J ends lost 6 bases and 2 bases respectively, with 14 bases between them. Written as DNA, the CDR3 is TGTGCCAGCAGAGAACAGGGTAACCCCTACGAGCAGTACTTC. Residues: CASREQGNPYEQYF. Combining the CDR3 with reference TRBV2 and TRBJ2-7 gives the whole variable domain EPEVTQTPSHQVTQMGQEVILRCVPISNHLYFYWYRQILGQKVEFLVSFYNNEISEKSEIFDDQFSVERPDGSNFTLKIRSTKLEDSAMYFCASREQGNPYEQYFGPGTRLTVT.

This clone was found once. This chain uses TRBV11-2 with TRBJ2-1; the D gene is possibly TRBD2 (5 bases). The V end lost 2 bases, the J end lost 9 bases, and 11 bases lay between the germline ends. The CDR3 totals 13 residues. From germline, CDR1 is SGHAT and CDR2 FQNNGV. Written as DNA, the CDR3 is TGTGCCAGCAGCTTATACGAAGGAGGTGAGCAGTTCTTC. Translated, it gives CASSLYEGGEQFF. The whole variable domain, remainder taken from reference TRBV11-2 and TRBJ2-1, is EAGVAQSPRYKIIEKRQSVAFWCNPISGHATLYWYQQILGQGPKLLIQFQNNGVVDDSQLPKDRFSAERLKGVDSTLKIQPAKLEDSAVYLCASSLYEGGEQFFGPGTRLTVL.

V is TRBV19 and J is TRBJ1-1; 9 bases match TRBD1. V was clipped by 3 bases and J by 1 base; unmatched bases: 6. From germline, CDR1 is LNHDA and CDR2 SQIVND (reference sequence). The CDR3 contains 16 residues. The CDR3 DNA reads as TGTGCCAGTAGTATTAAGGGGACAGGGCCGAACACTGAAGCTTTCTTT. Translated: CASSIKGTGPNTEAFF. Drawing the rest from reference TRBV19 and TRBJ1-1, the complete variable domain is DGGITQSPKYLFRKEGQNVTLSCEQNLNHDAMYWYRQDPGQGLRLIYYSQIVNDFQKGDIAEGYSVSREKKESFPLTVTSAQKNPTAFYLCASSIKGTGPNTEAFFGQGTRLTVV.

The table lists this clone with a few counts. The chain combines TRBV15 with TRBJ1-5; perhaps TRBD1 as D (5 bases). Germline CDR1 is LNHNV and CDR2 is YYDKDF (reference sequence). V gave up 2 bases and J gave up 3 bases, with 11 bases separating them. The CDR3 consists of 15 residues. The CDR3: CATSRHQGVNQPQHF. In DNA form, the CDR3 reads TGTGCCACCAGCAGACATCAGGGAGTCAATCAGCCCCAGCATTTT.

In its sample, this clone was seen a few times. The V call is TRBV11-3, the J call TRBJ2-2; 12 nucleotides match TRBD1. Germline trimming cut 5 bases from V and 7 bases from J; bases unmatched to any gene: 8. The CDR3 extends over 16 amino acids. Germline CDR1 reads SGHNT; CDR2 reads YENEEA. The CDR3 nucleotides are TGTGCCAGCAGCCCCCGGGACAGGGGGCAAGTCGGGGAGCTGTTTTTT. Translating gives CASSPRDRGQVGELFF.

The chain is built from TRBV5-1 and TRBJ2-1; D may be TRBD1 (5 bases). The V gene lost 2 bases and the J gene lost 9 bases, with 9 bases spanning the gap. The CDR3 consists of 12 residues. From germline, CDR1 is SGHRS and CDR2 YFSETQ. The CDR3: CASSLPGSEQFF. The CDR3 DNA sequence: TGCGCCAGCAGCTTACCAGGGTCTGAGCAGTTCTTC. Full variable domain (outside the CDR3, taken from reference TRBV5-1 and TRBJ2-1): KAGVTQTPRYLIKTRGQQVTLSCSPISGHRSVSWYQQTPGQGLQFLFEYFSETQRNKGNFPGRFSGRQFSNSRSEMNVSTLELGDSALYLCASSLPGSEQFFGPGTRLTVL.

This chain uses TRBV19 with TRBJ1-5; possible D gene TRBD1, 6 bases. The germline V and J ends were trimmed by 6 bases and 2 bases, with 17 bases remaining between them. Germline V lookup: CDR1 LNHDA, CDR2 SQIVND (reference sequence). The CDR3 contains 16 residues. CDR3 sequence (DNA): TGTGCCAGTAGATGGCGGGGGGCGCAGGGCAATCAGCCCCAGCATTTT. Protein product: CASRWRGAQGNQPQHF.